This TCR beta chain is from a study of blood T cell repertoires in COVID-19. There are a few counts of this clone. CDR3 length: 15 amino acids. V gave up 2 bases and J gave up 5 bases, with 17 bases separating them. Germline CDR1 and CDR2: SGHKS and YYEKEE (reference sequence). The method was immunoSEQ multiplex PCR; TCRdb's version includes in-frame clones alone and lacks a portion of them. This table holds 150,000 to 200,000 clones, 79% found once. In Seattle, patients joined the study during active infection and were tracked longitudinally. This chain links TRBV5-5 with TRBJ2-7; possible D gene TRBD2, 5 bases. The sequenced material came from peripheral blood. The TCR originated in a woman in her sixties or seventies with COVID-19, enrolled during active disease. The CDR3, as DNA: TGTGCCAGCAGCTTTGTGGGTAGCGACATCAACGAGCAGTACTTC. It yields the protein CASSFVGSDINEQYF.